What follows are 22 T cell receptor beta chains derived from one specimen sequenced in a study of CDR3 diversity in severe acne. Each CDR3 protein gets one entry after TCRdb re-called the PCR reads with MiXCR. Among roughly 100,000 distinct CDR3 sequences listed, around 56% were seen once. Specimen: blood. All receptors come from a male donor with acne.

In this sample, this clonotype turned up many times. The chain combines TRBV2 with TRBJ1-3, with 8 positions matching TRBD1. Germline CDR1 SNHLY, CDR2 FYNNEI. The junction had 7 bases not matched to a gene; V was cut back by 9 bases and J by 0 bases. The length of the CDR3 is 15 residues. The CDR3, as DNA: TGTGCCAGTTGGACAGGGTATAACTCTGGAAACACCATATATTTT. Its protein product is CASWTGYNSGNTIYF.

The chain employs TRBV20-1 and TRBJ2-7, with 7 bases matching TRBD2. The ends lost 5 bases at V and 0 bases at J; junction bases unmatched: 10. There are 15 residues in the CDR3. Germline CDR1 and CDR2: DFQATT and SNEGSKA (reference sequence). The CDR3 loop is CSAHVPSGGSYEQYF. The DNA for the CDR3 is TGCAGTGCTCATGTCCCTAGCGGAGGCTCCTACGAGCAGTACTTC.

The rearrangement links TRBV25-1 to TRBJ2-7; D possibly corresponds to TRBD1 (5 bases). There are 14 residues in the CDR3. CDR1 MGHDK and CDR2 SYGVNS come from the germline V gene. The V end lost 3 bases, the J end lost 0 bases, and 9 bases lay between the germline ends. The CDR3 sequence: CASSDSRASYEQYF. The CDR3 DNA reads as TGTGCCAGCAGTGACTCCAGGGCCTCCTACGAGCAGTACTTC.

This clonotype came up many times. The V call is TRBV28, the J call TRBJ2-1, with 8 bases that match TRBD1. The germline gives CDR1 MDHEN, CDR2 SYDVKM. Germline trimming cut 1 base from V and 0 bases from J; bases unmatched to any gene: 2. The CDR3 loop spans 16 amino acids. CDR3 in DNA: TGTGCCAGCAGTTTATTAACAGGGGGCTCCTACAATGAGCAGTTCTTC. It translates to CASSLLTGGSYNEQFF.

This clonotype was seen just once. This chain uses TRBV19 with TRBJ1-1; 9 positions match TRBD1. CDR1 is LNHDA and CDR2 is SQIVND in the germline V gene (reference sequence). This CDR3 has 13 amino acids. The V segment lost 7 bases and the J segment 5 bases; nucleotides outside the gene matches: 5. The DNA of the CDR3 is TGTGCCAGTACATACAGGGGGCGGACTGAAGCTTTCTTT. Encoded protein: CASTYRGRTEAFF.

The chain couples TRBV7-2 to TRBJ2-7; TRBD2 aligns across 7 bases. In germline, CDR1 is SGHTA, CDR2 FQGNSA. The CDR3 contains 14 residues. Germline trimming cut 2 bases from V and 5 bases from J; bases unmatched to any gene: 6. CDR3 in DNA: TGTGCCAGCAGCTTACAGGGAGGGCACGACGAGCAGTACTTC. It yields the protein CASSLQGGHDEQYF.

This clonotype was detected many times. The gene calls are TRBV7-2 and TRBJ2-5, with TRBD2 matching 13 bases. The CDR3 sequence is 18 residues long. Germline V gene lookup returns CDR1 SGHTA and CDR2 FQGNSA. J lost 6 bases, V lost 1 base, and 11 bases had no gene match. Here the CDR3 DNA reads TGTGCCAGCAGCTTAGGGTTTACTAGCGGGAGGGCCAAACAGACCCAGTACTTC. Its protein product is CASSLGFTSGRAKQTQYF. Variable domain in full (rest from reference TRBV7-2 and TRBJ2-5): GAGVSQSPSNKVTEKGKDVELRCDPISGHTALYWYRQSLGQGLEFLIYFQGNSAPDKSGLPSDRFSAERTGGSVSTLTIQRTQQEDSAVYLCASSLGFTSGRAKQTQYFGPGTRLLVL.

This chain's CDR3 is CASSRTSGEETQYF. CDR3 coding DNA: TGTGCCAGCAGCCGGACTAGCGGAGAAGAGACCCAGTACTTC. The V and J genes are TRBV7-6 and TRBJ2-5; 10 nucleotides match TRBD2. Germline V gene sequence: CDR1 SGHVS, CDR2 FNYEAQ. The trim removed 5 bases at V and 3 bases at J, leaving 3 bases unmatched. This CDR3 contains 14 residues.

The V and J genes are TRBV15 and TRBJ2-5; D may be TRBD1 or TRBD2 (5 bases each). The CDR3 has 13 amino acids. V lost 10 bases and J lost 3, with 15 bases in between. The germline gives CDR1 LNHNV, CDR2 YYDKDF (reference sequence). The CDR3 is CASSLLGEETQYF. CDR3 nucleotide sequence: TGTGCCAGCAGTTTACTAGGGGAAGAGACCCAGTACTTC.

The V gene is TRBV6-5, the J gene TRBJ2-5; no firm D call. The germline V gene has CDR1 MNHEY and CDR2 SVGAGI. Trimming stripped 4 bases from V and 5 bases from J, with 17 bases between. CDR3 size: 15 residues. Here the CDR3 DNA reads TGTGCCAGCAGTTCTAACGACGATTCTTGGGAGACCCAGTACTTC. It translates to CASSSNDDSWETQYF.

The gene calls are TRBV5-1 and TRBJ2-7, with D possibly called TRBD1 or TRBD2 (5 bases each). V gave up 1 base and J gave up 0 bases, with 8 bases separating them. Germline loops: CDR1 SGHRS, CDR2 YFSETQ. The CDR3 consists of 14 residues. DNA of the CDR3: TGCGCCAGCAGCTTGCCCGGGGCCTCCTACGAGCAGTACTTC. Protein: CASSLPGASYEQYF. Drawing the rest from reference TRBV5-1 and TRBJ2-7, the complete variable domain is KAGVTQTPRYLIKTRGQQVTLSCSPISGHRSVSWYQQTPGQGLQFLFEYFSETQRNKGNFPGRFSGRQFSNSRSEMNVSTLELGDSALYLCASSLPGASYEQYFGPGTRLTVT.

The chain joins TRBV20-1 to TRBJ2-7; possible D gene TRBD1, 6 bases. V shed 3 bases and J shed 0 bases, with 15 bases lying between them. Germline CDR1 reads DFQATT; CDR2 reads SNEGSKA (reference sequence). CDR3 length: 15 amino acids. For the CDR3, the DNA is TGCAGTGCTAGGGACGTCAGGGGATTCTCCTACGAGCAGTACTTC. Translation gives CSARDVRGFSYEQYF.

The gene calls are TRBV24-1 and TRBJ2-7; D not certain. This CDR3 comprises 14 residues. V gave up 3 bases and J gave up 2 bases, with 10 bases separating them. CDR1 is KGHDR and CDR2 is SFDVKD in the germline V gene. The CDR3, as DNA: TGTGCCACCAGTGATGGCGGCAGACCCTACGAGCAGTACTTC. Protein sequence: CATSDGGRPYEQYF.

A word on this clonotype: A much larger clone lies a single base off, so this may be a read error. V and J are TRBV20-1 and TRBJ2-6, with 8 bases fitting TRBD1. The CDR3 has 16 residues. Germline assignment: CDR1 DFQATT and CDR2 SNEGSKA (reference sequence). CDR3 DNA: TGCAGTGCTAGGGGACAGGCGAACTCTGGGGTCAACGTCCTGACTTTC. This gives the protein CSARGQANSGVNVLTF.

The chain uses TRBV3-1 and TRBJ2-7; D is uncertain. Germline CDR1 and CDR2: LGHDT and YNNKEL (reference sequence). The CDR3 contains 14 residues. The V and J ends lost 5 bases and 4 bases respectively, with 15 bases between them. The CDR3 sequence is CASSLGRGWYEQYF. In DNA, the CDR3 is TGTGCCAGCAGCTTAGGTCGAGGATGGTACGAGCAGTACTTC.

As to this clonotype: With a much larger clone just one base away, this may be a read error. The CDR3 sequence: CACSVTDETGELFF. In DNA form, the CDR3 reads TGTGCCTGCAGTGTGACAGACGAAACCGGGGAGCTGTTTTTT. The chain combines TRBV6-4 with TRBJ2-2; the D gene is possibly TRBD1 (5 bases). This CDR3 has 14 amino acids. Germline V gene data show CDR1 as MRHNA and CDR2 as SNTAGT.

About this clonotype: A read error may be the cause here, since a much bigger clone is one base away. The chain has TRBV19 and TRBJ1-5; D perhaps matches TRBD1 (5 bases). Germline loops: CDR1 LNHDA, CDR2 SQIVND (reference sequence). V lost 11 bases, J lost 4 bases, and 24 bases lay in between. The CDR3 has 16 residues. This CDR3 reads CAGNAAPGTRNQPQHF. CDR3 coding DNA: TGTGCCGGTAACGCAGCGCCAGGGACTAGGAATCAGCCCCAGCATTTT.

As to this clonotype: The conserved closing phenylalanine or tryptophan is absent in this CDR3, likely reflecting a read error. This chain links TRBV7-2 with TRBJ2-7; TRBD2 matches 7 bases. CDR3 length: 12 amino acids. With 5 bases clipped from V and 5 bases from J, the junction kept 3 bases outside the gene matches. The V gene's germline CDR1 is SGHTA and CDR2 FQGNSA. CDR3 sequence: CASSGLVDEQYL. The CDR3 nucleotides are TGTGCCAGCAGCGGACTAGTTGACGAGCAGTACCTC.

Points on this clonotype: A single base separates this from a much larger clone, so it may be a read error. V usage is TRBV5-4 and J usage is TRBJ2-7, with D perhaps TRBD1 (5 bases). Germline CDR1 and CDR2: SGHNT and YYREEE (reference sequence). The CDR3 length is 17 residues. In DNA form, the CDR3 reads TGTGCCTGCAGCTTGGGGTTTGGGGCCACAAGGGCCTACGAGCAGTACTTC. Translated, it gives CACSLGFGATRAYEQYF.

There are a few counts of this clonotype. This sequence joins TRBV19 and TRBJ2-4; a weak D match, TRBD1 (5 bases). The germline gives CDR1 LNHDA, CDR2 SQIVND (reference sequence). This CDR3 has 16 residues. V was trimmed by 4 bases and J by 5 bases, leaving 18 bases between them. CDR3 nucleotide sequence: TGTGCCAGTAGTACCACCCCCAGACAGATTCAAAACATTCAGTACTTC. This codes for CASSTTPRQIQNIQYF.

This clonotype was detected only a few times. This chain joins TRBV18 and TRBJ1-6, with D possibly matching TRBD1 (5 bases). CDR3 length equals 15 residues. Trimming cost V 3 bases and J 6 bases, with 12 bases left between them. The germline V gene has CDR1 KGHSH and CDR2 LQKENI. The CDR3 region is CASSPERGTNSPLHF. CDR3 sequence (DNA): TGTGCCAGCTCACCTGAGAGGGGAACTAATTCACCCCTCCACTTT.

There are many counts of this clonotype. The V gene is TRBV6-2 or TRBV6-3, the J gene TRBJ2-3; D is undetermined. From germline, CDR1 is MNHEY and CDR2 SVGEGT. V was shortened by 1 base and J by 11 bases, with 7 bases between the two germline ends. This CDR3 comprises 11 residues. This CDR3 reads CASSYYGEQYF. The CDR3 DNA sequence: TGTGCCAGCAGTTACTACGGAGAGCAGTATTTT.